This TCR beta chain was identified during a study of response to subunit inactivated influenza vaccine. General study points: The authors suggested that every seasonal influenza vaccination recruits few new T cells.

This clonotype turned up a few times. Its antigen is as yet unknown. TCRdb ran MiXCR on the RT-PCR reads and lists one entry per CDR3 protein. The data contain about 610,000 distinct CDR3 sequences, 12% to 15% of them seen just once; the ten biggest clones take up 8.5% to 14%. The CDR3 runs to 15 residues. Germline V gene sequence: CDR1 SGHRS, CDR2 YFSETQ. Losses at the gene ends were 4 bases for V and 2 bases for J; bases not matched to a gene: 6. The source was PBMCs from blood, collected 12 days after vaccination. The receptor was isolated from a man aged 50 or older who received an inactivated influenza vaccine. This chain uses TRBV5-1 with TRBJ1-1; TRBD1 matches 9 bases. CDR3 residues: CASSATGGANTEAFF. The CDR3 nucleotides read TGCGCCAGCAGCGCAACAGGGGGCGCAAACACTGAAGCTTTCTTT.